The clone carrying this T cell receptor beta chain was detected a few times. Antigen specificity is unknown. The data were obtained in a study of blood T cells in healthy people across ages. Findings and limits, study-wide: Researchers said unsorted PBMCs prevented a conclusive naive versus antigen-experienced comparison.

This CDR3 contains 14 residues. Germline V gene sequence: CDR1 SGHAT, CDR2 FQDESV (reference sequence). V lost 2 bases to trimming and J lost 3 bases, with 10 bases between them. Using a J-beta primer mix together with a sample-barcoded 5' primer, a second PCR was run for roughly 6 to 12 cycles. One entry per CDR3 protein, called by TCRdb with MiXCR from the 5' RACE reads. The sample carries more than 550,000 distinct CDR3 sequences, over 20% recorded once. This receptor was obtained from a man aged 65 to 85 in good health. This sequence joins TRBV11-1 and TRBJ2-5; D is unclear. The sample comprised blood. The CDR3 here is CASSLLMKKETQYF. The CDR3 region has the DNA TGTGCCAGCAGCTTACTCATGAAAAAAGAGACCCAGTACTTC. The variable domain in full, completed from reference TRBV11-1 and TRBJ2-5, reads EAEVAQSPRYKITEKSQAVAFWCDPISGHATLYWYRQILGQGPELLVQFQDESVVDDSQLPKDRFSAERLKGVDSTLKIQPAELGDSAMYLCASSLLMKKETQYFGPGTRLLVL.